This TCR beta chain was sequenced in a study of blood T cell repertoires in COVID-19. Study context: Both acute and convalescent COVID-19 samples were obtained from the United States, Italy and Spain. T cells, B-cell-depleted T cells, or PBMCs supplied cDNA or gDNA.

Source study methods: Estimated nucleated cell counts came from reference gene primer amplification. Generated by immunoSEQ multiplex PCR, the TCRdb table keeps only in-frame clones and is missing some. The V and J calls and clone size come from that table; D and trimming were worked out from the DNA. The data hold under 95,000 clones, with around 88% observed a single time. The length of the CDR3 is 20 residues. The J segment lost 0 bases and the V segment lost 2 bases, leaving 12 bases of the junction unmatched. Germline V lookup: CDR1 SGHVS, CDR2 FNYEAQ. The chain carries TRBV7-6 and TRBJ2-6, with 8 bases identical to TRBD1. This receptor was taken from a man aged 55-75 years with acute or convalescent COVID-19. The sequenced sample was peripheral blood. CDR3 sequence: CASSLTGRDRSSSGANVLTF. The CDR3 region has the DNA TGTGCCAGCAGCTTAACGGGTCGGGACAGGAGTAGCTCTGGGGCCAACGTCCTGACTTTC.